Below, one T cell receptor (beta chain) is given with its context. This record comes from a study of blood T cell repertoires in COVID-19. Whole-study context: Sample material is recorded as cDNA or gDNA derived from T cells, B-cell-depleted T cells, or PBMCs.

CDR1 and CDR2 from the germline V gene are SNHLY and FYNNEI. V was cut by 5 bases and J by 1 base, with 12 bases left in between. CDR3 length equals 15 residues. Original handling: Reference gene primer amplification yielded estimated nucleated cell counts. Measured with immunoSEQ multiplex PCR; TCRdb has only the in-frame clones, and not every one. The V and J calls and clone size are taken from that table; D and trimming were inferred from the DNA. The sample gives some 210,000 clones, about four fifths of which show up once; 7.6% is in the top ten. The TCR sequence derives from a woman in her forties or fifties with active or convalescent COVID-19. The V call is TRBV2, the J call TRBJ2-4, with D possibly TRBD1 on 5 matching bases. Sequenced: peripheral blood. The CDR3: CASSSGASAKNIQYF. CDR3 bases: TGTGCCAGCAGTAGTGGGGCATCCGCCAAAAACATTCAGTACTTC. The whole variable domain, filled in from reference TRBV2 and TRBJ2-4, reads EPEVTQTPSHQVTQMGQEVILRCVPISNHLYFYWYRQILGQKVEFLVSFYNNEISEKSEIFDDQFSVERPDGSNFTLKIRSTKLEDSAMYFCASSSGASAKNIQYFGAGTRLSVL.